This is a list of T cell receptor beta chains from one sample in a study of T cell repertoires in cytomegalovirus infection. TCRdb redid the calling of the reads with MiXCR, one entry per CDR3 protein. The sample lists approximately 71,000 distinct CDR3 sequences; around 20% were seen once. Their cognate antigens are unknown. Sample: CD8+ T cells from cultured PBMCs, taken from culture after CMV antigen stimulation. Source of these receptors: a human donor in good health (CMV status not recorded). Some clones in this sample may be carry-over from other donors' samples. The CDR3 runs from the conserved cysteine through the conserved F or W. A D gene is named only where the DNA matches it firmly. Size tells how often a clone was seen (once, few, many) or the class of an expanded clone, and some rows leave it out.

j_call v_call d_call clone_size cdr3_nt cdr3_aa
TRBJ2-5 TRBV4-1 . few TGCGCCAGCAGCCAAGGTTGGCGGGAATCCTTCCAAGAGACCCAGTACTTC CASSQGWRESFQETQYF
TRBJ2-1 TRBV6-1 TRBD1 few TGTGCCAGCGGACCGGGACAGGGAGACAATGAGCAGTTCTTC CASGPGQGDNEQFF
TRBJ1-1 TRBV9 . . TGTGCCAGCAGCGTAGATGACACTGAAGCTTTCTTT CASSVDDTEAFF
TRBJ1-2 TRBV7-9 TRBD1 once TGTGCCAGCAGCTTGACAGGGGATGGCTACACCTTC CASSLTGDGYTF
TRBJ1-2 TRBV7-9 . few TGTGCCAGCAGCTACCGGGACACTGCTAACTATGGCTACACCTTC CASSYRDTANYGYTF
TRBJ2-5 TRBV20-1 . . TGCAGTGCTAGAGATAACATGAGGAGGGGGTACCAAGAGACCCAGTACTTC CSARDNMRRGYQETQYF
TRBJ1-1 TRBV7-3 . few TGTGCCAGCAGCTCTGTCTCGGATAGGAACACTGAAGCTTTCTTT CASSSVSDRNTEAFF
TRBJ2-5 TRBV4-2 . few TGTGCCAGCAGCCCAGAAGGGCAGCAAGAGACCCAGTACTTC CASSPEGQQETQYF
TRBJ1-5 TRBV10-3 . many TGTGCCATCAGTGAGTCCTTGGGACAACAGCCCCAGCATTTT CAISESLGQQPQHF
TRBJ2-5 TRBV4-1 . . TGCGCCAGCAGCGAGGACCGAATCCTTCAAGAGACCCAGTACTTC CASSEDRILQETQYF
TRBJ1-4 TRBV7-9 . . TGTGCCAGCAGCTTAGCGAGGGGCCCGACCCCCGAAAAACTGTTTTTT CASSLARGPTPEKLFF
TRBJ1-6 TRBV14 . . TGTGCCAGCAGCCCAGGACTGACTCTCAATTCACCCCTCCACTTT CASSPGLTLNSPLHF
TRBJ1-2 TRBV11-2 . few TGTGCCAGCAGCTTAGAGTTCAGGTTGGGCTATGGCTACACCTTC CASSLEFRLGYGYTF
TRBJ1-1 TRBV7-2 . many TGTGCCAGCAGCCCAAGTAGGCCTCTGGCTTTCTTT CASSPSRPLAFF
TRBJ2-2 TRBV12-3/TRBV12-4 . . TGTGCCAGCAGTTTCGGTGCAGCTAACACCGGGGAGCTGTTTTTT CASSFGAANTGELFF
TRBJ1-2 TRBV7-8 TRBD1 . TGTGCCAGCAGCTTCCTACAGGACAGGGCCGACTATGGCTACACCTTC CASSFLQDRADYGYTF
TRBJ2-7 TRBV7-8 TRBD2 . TGTGCCAGCAGCCTGACTAGCGGGGGGTACGAGCAGTACTTC CASSLTSGGYEQYF
TRBJ2-5 TRBV4-3 TRBD1 few TGCGCCAGCAGCCAGGGGACAGGGGGACAAGAGACCCAGTACTTC CASSQGTGGQETQYF
TRBJ2-1 TRBV6-2/TRBV6-3 TRBD1 . TGTGCCAGCAGTCTACAGGGGGACTACAATGAGCAGTTCTTC CASSLQGDYNEQFF
TRBJ2-7 TRBV15 TRBD1 . TGTGCCACCAGCAGAGAGGGGACAGGGGGGGATTACGAGCAGTACTTC CATSREGTGGDYEQYF
TRBJ2-1 TRBV12-3/TRBV12-4 . many TGTGCCAGCAGTTTAAGTCACAGCAGCGAGCAGTTCTTC CASSLSHSSEQFF
TRBJ2-7 TRBV27 . . TGTGCCAGCAGCGCAGGACCCTCCTACGAGCAGTACTTC CASSAGPSYEQYF
TRBJ2-3 TRBV19 . few TGTGCCAGTAGCTGGACGAGCACAGATACGCAGTATTTT CASSWTSTDTQYF
TRBJ2-5 TRBV12-3/TRBV12-4 TRBD2 few TGTGCCAGCAGCCCGAGCGGGGCTATACCGGAGACCCAGTACTTC CASSPSGAIPETQYF
TRBJ2-3 TRBV7-2 . many TGTGCCAGCAGCTTAGGACAAGGCACAGATACGCAGTATTTT CASSLGQGTDTQYF
TRBJ1-2 TRBV12-3/TRBV12-4 . many TGTGCCAGCAGTTTCGGAGGGGAGGAAGGCTACACCTTC CASSFGGEEGYTF
TRBJ1-1 TRBV6-5 . many TGTGCCAGCAGTTACTCGCCAGGATTGGGGCACACTGAAGCTTTCTTT CASSYSPGLGHTEAFF
TRBJ1-5 TRBV19 TRBD1 many TGTGCCAGTAGTTGGTCAGGGGGCCCACTTCTCAATCAGCCCCAGCATTTT CASSWSGGPLLNQPQHF
TRBJ2-1 TRBV7-2 TRBD2 few TGTGCCAGCAGCTTGTGGGGTAGCGGGGCCGAGCAGTTCTTC CASSLWGSGAEQFF
TRBJ2-7 TRBV12-5 . few TGTGCTAGTGGGGGCGGCTACGAGCAGTACTTC CASGGGYEQYF
TRBJ1-1 TRBV28 . . TGTGCCAGCAGTTTTGGGGGGAACACTGAAGCTTTCTTT CASSFGGNTEAFF
TRBJ2-7 TRBV19 TRBD2 . TGTGCCACTAGCGGGGATAGCTCCTACGAGCAGTACTTC CATSGDSSYEQYF
TRBJ1-4 TRBV20-1 . . TGCAGTGCTAGACCAGTAGGGGGAGGCGAAAAACTGTTTTTT CSARPVGGGEKLFF
TRBJ2-7 TRBV7-2 . . TGTGCCAGCAGCTCGGACGATGCCTACGAGCAGTACTTC CASSSDDAYEQYF
TRBJ2-1 TRBV20-1 TRBD1 . TGCAGTGCGACGGGACAGAATAACAATGAGCAGTTCTTC CSATGQNNNEQFF